The clone carrying this T cell receptor (beta chain) is medium-sized. The data were obtained in a study of immune characterization of retroperitoneal liposarcoma. TCRdb fed the PCR reads into MiXCR, producing one record per CDR3 protein. The sample has more than 15,000 distinct CDR3 sequences; 35% to 45% are singletons. Trimming took off 0 bases at V and 6 bases at J, with 8 bases between the two ends. This CDR3 contains 14 residues. Germline V gene sequence: CDR1 MGHDK, CDR2 SYGVNS. V usage is TRBV25-1 and J usage is TRBJ2-2; D remains unclear. Sequencing input: blood. The TCR sequence derives from a male donor with retroperitoneal liposarcoma. The CDR3, as DNA: TGTGCCAGCAGTGAATATTCGGCGGCCGGGGAGCTGTTTTTT. This gives the protein CASSEYSAAGELFF.